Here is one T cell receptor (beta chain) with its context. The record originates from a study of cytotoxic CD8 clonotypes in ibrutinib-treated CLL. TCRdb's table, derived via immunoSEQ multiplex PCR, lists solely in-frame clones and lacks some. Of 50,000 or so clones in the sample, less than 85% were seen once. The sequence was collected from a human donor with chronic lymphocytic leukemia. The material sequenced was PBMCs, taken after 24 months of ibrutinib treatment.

The CDR3 sequence is CASSLKSDGIYEQYF. As DNA, the CDR3 is TGTGCCAGCAGCTTGAAAAGCGATGGGATATACGAGCAGTACTTC. The rearrangement links TRBV5-6 to TRBJ2-7; D is undetermined. Trimming took 1 base from V and 4 from J, leaving 15 bases between them. This CDR3 region has 15 residues. CDR1 is SGHDT, CDR2 YYEEEE, per germline.